This TCR beta chain originates from a study of CD8 T cells in ankylosing spondylitis. This clonotype has a handful of counts. Its antigen remains unidentified. CDR1 and CDR2 from the germline V gene are SGHKS and YYEKEE (reference sequence). The J segment lost 4 bases and the V segment lost 0 bases, leaving 8 bases of the junction unmatched. The CDR3 totals 16 residues. Overall study findings and caveats: As for the disease-linked clones, they showed a CD8+ phenotype and occurred at relatively low frequencies in peripheral blood. What seemed typical of ankylosing spondylitis blood was a TCR beta motif built from roughly eight highly homologous variants. There was reportedly significant enrichment of clones that were disease-linked in matched ankylosing spondylitis synovial fluid. A subset of motif variants has previously been described in the synovial fluid and blood of reactive arthritis.

Quantitative 5'-RACE was performed with molecular barcodes, and it yielded the TCR beta libraries. TCRdb passed the 5' RACE reads through MiXCR, listing each CDR3 protein once. The table shows approximately 540,000 distinct CDR3 sequences, with approximately 11% occurring only once. Sequenced sample: blood, either unsorted or a sorted T cell fraction (not recorded which). J is TRBJ1-2 and V is TRBV5-5, with 8 bases lining up with TRBD1. This TCR was sampled from a male donor with ankylosing spondylitis. The CDR3 reads CASSLGTGWISYGYTF. The CDR3, as DNA: TGTGCCAGCAGCTTGGGGACAGGGTGGATTAGCTATGGCTACACCTTC.